The source of this T cell receptor (beta chain) is a study of shared clonotypes between healthy human individuals. Whole-study findings and limits: Memory subsets generally showed smaller estimated richness than naive subsets did. Large sequencing depth failed to make sorted-subset sequencing complete, rarefaction showed.

The ends were cut back, 8 bases at V and 0 bases at J, with 17 bases in the middle. The CDR3 sequence is 15 residues long. Germline V lookup: CDR1 SGHVS, CDR2 FQNEAQ. Assay: immunoSEQ multiplex PCR; the TCRdb copy retains only in-frame clones and omits some. Among approximately 600,000 clones listed, roughly 95% were seen once. Naive CD8 cells lacked CD45RO and underwent positive selection for CCR7, leaving out terminally differentiated effector memory CD45RA+ cells. Each donor was a Caucasian adult residing in Nashville, Tennessee. Of note for this clone: The antigen remains unidentified.

The chain joins TRBV7-8 to TRBJ2-7; no clear D gene. Sequencing was performed on naive CD8+ T cells sorted from blood. The origin of this receptor is a woman aged 25 to 39 in good health. This CDR3 is CASAMGSSSSYEQYF. The CDR3 DNA reads TGTGCCAGCGCTATGGGGTCCAGCAGCTCCTACGAGCAGTACTTC. Drawing the rest from reference TRBV7-8 and TRBJ2-7, the complete variable domain is GAGVSQSPRYKVAKRGQDVALRCDPISGHVSLFWYQQALGQGPEFLTYFQNEAQLDKSGLPSDRFFAERPEGSVSTLKIQRTQQEDSAVYLCASAMGSSSSYEQYFGPGTRLTVT.